The 7 T cell receptor beta chains below were found in one sample sequenced in a study of radiation and T cells in renal cell carcinoma. Indicated time point: blood 4 weeks post-SBRT, at nephrectomy. Treatment given: 15 Gy SBRT to primary tumor, nephrectomy 4 weeks later. Measured with immunoSEQ multiplex PCR; TCRdb has only the in-frame clones, and not every one. The sample yields approximately 150,000 clones, approximately 86% seen once. The source was blood, collected from a patient whose treatment included radiotherapy and nephrectomy. The receptors were sampled from a woman aged 45-60 years with renal cell carcinoma.

The gene calls are TRBV6-4 and TRBJ1-2; D is perhaps TRBD1 (6 bases). The V and J ends lost 7 bases and 7 bases respectively, with 22 bases between them. CDR1 and CDR2 from the germline V gene are MRHNA and SNTAGT. The CDR3 consists of 15 residues. CDR3: CASKREIGQLGGYTF. The CDR3 bases are TGTGCCAGCAAGCGAGAAATCGGACAGTTGGGTGGCTACACCTTC.

This sequence joins TRBV7-3 and TRBJ2-3, with D possibly matching TRBD2 (5 bases). Deletions cut 5 bases from V and 2 bases from J, with 17 bases between. Germline V gene sequence: CDR1 SGHTA, CDR2 FQGTGA. CDR3 length: 16 residues. The CDR3 DNA sequence: TGTGCCAGCAGCCCCTACGGGCGGGCTGTCACAGATACGCAGTATTTT. As protein: CASSPYGRAVTDTQYF. Full variable domain (outside the CDR3, taken from reference TRBV7-3 and TRBJ2-3): GAGVSQTPSNKVTEKGKYVELRCDPISGHTALYWYRQSLGQGPEFLIYFQGTGAADDSGLPNDRFFAVRPEGSVSTLKIQRTERGDSAVYLCASSPYGRAVTDTQYFGPGTRLTVL.

The rearrangement links TRBV11-2 to TRBJ2-3; no reliable D call. CDR3 length: 11 residues. In germline, CDR1 is SGHAT, CDR2 FQNNGV. Trimming removed 8 bases from V and 4 bases from J, with 7 bases in between. This CDR3 reads CASSGADTQYF. The DNA of the CDR3 is TGTGCCAGCTCGGGCGCAGATACGCAGTATTTT.

This rearrangement joins TRBV28 to TRBJ1-1; D remains unclear. Trimming took 3 bases from V and 10 from J, leaving 18 bases between them. Germline-derived CDR1 and CDR2 are MDHEN and SYDVKM. The CDR3 totals 14 residues. DNA of the CDR3: TGTGCCAGCAGTTTGGGCACCCCCCCGGTCGTAGCTTTCTTT. Encoded protein: CASSLGTPPVVAFF.

This clone appeared once. V usage is TRBV7-3 and J usage is TRBJ2-3; a weak D match, TRBD1 (6 bases). Trimming left V 2 bases short and J 4 bases short, with 7 bases between. CDR1 is SGHTA and CDR2 is FQGTGA in the germline V gene. The CDR3 contains 13 residues. The CDR3 loop is CASSLGTPDTQYF. The CDR3 DNA follows: TGTGCCAGCAGCTTAGGGACACCAGATACGCAGTATTTT.

The chain combines TRBV11-1 with TRBJ2-5; 7 positions agree with TRBD1. V lost 4 bases, J lost 2 bases, and 13 bases stayed unmatched. Germline assignment: CDR1 SGHAT and CDR2 FQDESV (reference sequence). CDR3 size: 17 residues. Here the CDR3 DNA reads TGTGCCAGCAGCTCCCTTCCGGGACAGATTAATCAAGAGACCCAGTACTTC. This sequence encodes CASSSLPGQINQETQYF.

The rearrangement links TRBV28 to TRBJ1-4; D is undetermined. Germline V CDR1 and CDR2: MDHEN, SYDVKM. Trimming stripped 2 bases from V and 7 bases from J, with 8 bases between. The CDR3 runs to 13 residues. The CDR3 is CASSLVASEKLFF. The CDR3 DNA is TGTGCCAGCAGTTTAGTTGCGAGTGAAAAACTGTTTTTT.